Below, 29 T cell receptor delta chains from the same sample are listed, as sequenced in a study of delta chains in infants with herpesvirus infections. PBMC RNA was reverse transcribed using gamma-chain- and delta-chain-specific primers. TCRdb reran clone calling via CATT on the RT-PCR reads. This sample has just under 800 delta-chain clones, with around 15% found just once. Material: peripheral blood, obtained at time point 1 of longitudinal follow-up. The source of these receptors is a human donor who was a Ugandan infant, either HIV-exposed or HIV-unexposed (not recorded which).

This clone was seen a few times. This sequence is one base from a far larger clone and is likely a read error. Within the sample, other DNA sequences also encode this same CDR3. The chain has TRDV1 and TRDJ1, with 9 bases aligning to TRDD3. Germline lookup yields CDR1 TSWWSYY and CDR2 QGS. This CDR3 region has 19 residues. The V gene end was trimmed by 1 base and the J gene end by 3 bases; junction bases not matched to a gene: 15. This CDR3 reads CALGEPYHGGYGFADKLIF. CDR3 in DNA: TGTGCTCTTGGGGAACCGTACCATGGGGGATATGGTTTCGCCGATAAACTCATCTTT.

The chain links TRDV2 to TRDJ1, with 9 bases matching TRDD3. The V and J ends lost 0 bases and 2 bases, in that order; junction bases with no gene match: 3. In germline, CDR1 is GEAIGNYY, CDR2 EKD. The CDR3 covers 15 residues. In nucleotides, the CDR3 is TGTGCCTGTGACACCGGGTGGGGGATAACCGATAAACTCATCTTT. Translation: CACDTGWGITDKLIF.

By share, this clone counts as large. The rearrangement joins TRDV1 to TRDJ1; 10 bases fit TRDD3. This CDR3 is built from 18 residues. With 0 bases clipped from V and 0 bases from J, the junction kept 7 bases outside the gene matches. Germline V gene lookup returns CDR1 TSWWSYY and CDR2 QGS. The CDR3 DNA reads as TGTGCTCTTGGGGAACTAGTACAAACTGGGGGATACACCGATAAACTCATCTTT. This sequence encodes CALGELVQTGGYTDKLIF.

The sample holds one count of this clone. Given a much more abundant clone one base away, this may be a read error. The J gene has no call, while the V gene is TRDV2; TRDD3 reflects the table's D call only, with no check against the DNA. The CDR3 is 17 amino acids. Germline lookup yields CDR1 GEAIGNYY and CDR2 EKD. In DNA, the CDR3 is TGTGCCTGTGACGGGACTGGAGGGTCCTGGGACACCCGACAGATGATTTTC. It encodes CACDGTGGSWDTRQMIF.

A note on this clone: A far larger clone is off by one base, so a read error is likely. V is TRDV2 and J is TRDJ3, with TRDD3 identical over 9 bases. The J gene comes from matching the DNA to germline here; TCRdb lacks it. CDR3 length equals 21 residues. J lost 0 bases, V lost 7 bases, and 18 bases had no gene match. The germline gives CDR1 GEAIGNYY, CDR2 EKD. The DNA of the CDR3 is TGTGCCTGCGATACGGCTAGGGGATACGCGATCAGCTCCTGGGACACCCGACAGATGTTTTTC. It codes for CACDTARGYAISSWDTRQMFF.

Concerning this clone: A read error is possible here, since a much larger clone lies one base away. The rearrangement uses TRDV1 and TRDJ1, with D perhaps matching TRDD3 (5 bases). Germline CDR1 and CDR2: TSWWSYY and QGS. The V and J ends lost 2 bases and 0 bases respectively, with 25 bases between them. The CDR3 contains 20 residues. This CDR3 reads CALGETPRVGLGIYTDKLIF. CDR3 sequence (DNA): TGTGCTCTTGGGGAAACCCCACGAGTCGGGCTGGGCATTTACACCGATAAACTCATCTTT.

This clone is large (0.1 to 1%). This rearrangement joins TRDV2 to TRDJ3; D is possibly TRDD3 (5 bases). The V end was cut by 3 bases, the J end by 0 bases, with 8 bases between. The CDR3 totals 16 residues. Germline V lookup: CDR1 GEAIGNYY, CDR2 EKD. This CDR3 reads CACDWGTSWDTRQMFF. In nucleotides, the CDR3 is TGTGCCTGTGACTGGGGAACCTCCTGGGACACCCGACAGATGTTTTTC.

Regarding this clone: With a far larger clone one base away, a read error is the likely cause. The V call is TRDV2, the J call TRDJ3, with 12 nucleotides matching TRDD3. V was clipped by 3 bases and J by 0 bases; unmatched bases: 8. There are 20 residues in the CDR3. Germline CDR1 and CDR2: GEAIGNYY and EKD. CDR3 coding DNA: TGTGCCTGTGACGCCTTACTGGGGGATACCAGCTCCTGGGACACCCGACAGATGTTTTTC. Residues: CACDALLGDTSSWDTRQMFF.

Only a few counts were recorded for this clone. A single base is all that separates this from a far larger clone, so a read error is likely. Additional DNA sequences in this sample encode the identical CDR3. This chain links TRDV1 with TRDJ1; possible D gene TRDD3, 6 bases. Germline-derived CDR1 and CDR2 are TSWWSYY and QGS. This CDR3 contains 14 residues. V lost 0 bases and J 7 bases, leaving 12 bases between the germline ends. The CDR3 here is CALGELAVLGKLIF. The CDR3 DNA reads as TGTGCTCTTGGGGAACTGGCTGTACTGGGTAAACTCATCTTT.

Details on this clone: With only one base between it and a far larger clone, this is likely a read error. J is TRDJ2 and V is TRAV29/DV5; 9 nucleotides match TRDD3. Unmatched junction bases numbered 43, after V lost 5 bases and J lost 2 bases. The CDR3 length is 27 residues. The germline gives CDR1 NSMFDY, CDR2 ISSIKDK. CDR3 DNA: TGTGCAGCGCCGTCGGACTTCCATTCCTACCGGACTACTACTGGGGGACATGGGCCGAGATTGACAGCACAACTCTTCTTT. As protein: CAAPSDFHSYRTTTGGHGPRLTAQLFF.

This clone is labeled medium-sized. CDR3 region: CALGFDWGIEADKLIF. The CDR3 DNA is TGTGCTCTTGGGTTCGACTGGGGGATAGAGGCCGATAAACTCATCTTT. V and J are TRDV1 and TRDJ1; 11 bases match TRDD3. CDR3 length: 16 residues. The germline gives CDR1 TSWWSYY, CDR2 QGS. With 5 bases clipped from V and 3 bases from J, the junction kept 8 bases outside the gene matches.

A few counts support this clone. With a much larger clone just one base away, this may be a read error. This specimen includes other DNA sequences encoding the same CDR3. The gene calls are TRDV3 and TRDJ1, with 11 positions matching TRDD3. CDR1 and CDR2 (germline): TVYSNPD, GDNSRS (reference sequence). CDR3 length equals 16 residues. The CDR3 sequence is CALPVSGGYAEDKLIF. The CDR3, as DNA: TGTGCCTTGCCCGTAAGTGGGGGATACGCGGAGGATAAACTCATCTTC.

The chain recombines TRDV1 with TRDJ1; 8 bases fit TRDD3. V lost 2 bases and J lost 4; bases outside the gene matches: 9. Germline-derived CDR1 and CDR2 are TSWWSYY and QGS. The CDR3 length is 16 residues. The chain's CDR3 is CALGEANLLGDDKLIF. CDR3 nucleotide sequence: TGTGCTCTTGGGGAAGCCAATTTGCTGGGGGACGATAAACTCATCTTT.

This clone was seen more than once but under ten times. With a much larger clone just one base away, this may be a read error. The J gene is TRDJ3, the V gene TRDV2; 7 bases fit TRDD3. Germline CDR1 and CDR2: GEAIGNYY and EKD. Germline trimming cut 2 bases from V and 0 bases from J; bases unmatched to any gene: 3. The CDR3 extends over 17 amino acids. The CDR3 nucleotides are TGTGCCTGTGACAGTTGGGGGAGCTCCTGGGACACCCGACAGATGTTTTTC. Translated, it gives CACDSWGSSWDTRQMFF.

This clone is large in the sample. This sample also contains other DNA sequences that code for the same CDR3. The J gene is TRDJ1, the V gene TRDV3; 8 positions match TRDD3. The germline V gene encodes CDR1 TVYSNPD and CDR2 GDNSRS (reference sequence). Unmatched junction bases numbered 34, after V lost 4 bases and J lost 0 bases. The CDR3 sequence is 23 residues long. This chain's CDR3 is CACRPIPAVIITGGPEYTDKLIF. CDR3 DNA: TGTGCCTGCCGTCCTATTCCCGCAGTTATAATCACTGGGGGCCCTGAGTACACCGATAAACTCATCTTT. Based on the CDR3 plus reference TRDV3 and TRDJ1, the full variable domain is CDKVTQSSPDQTVASGSEVVLLCTYDTVYSNPDLFWYRIRPDYSFQFVFYGDNSRSEGADFTQGRFSVKHILTQKAFHLVISPVRTEDSATYYCACRPIPAVIITGGPEYTDKLIFGKGTRVTVEP.

This clone appeared a few times. Only one base separates this from a far larger clonotype, so it likely reflects a read error. J is TRDJ2 and V is TRDV2, with 7 bases lining up with TRDD3. The CDR3 is made up of 13 amino acids. Germline-derived CDR1 and CDR2 are GEAIGNYY and EKD. CDR3 bases: TGTGCCTGTGACACCTGGGGGACAGAACAACTCTTCTTT. It specifies CACDTWGTEQLFF.

This clone occurred a few times. One base away lies a much larger clone, so this may be a sequencing read error. The V gene is TRDV1, the J gene TRDJ1, with a weak D call TRDD2 (8 bases). Per germline, CDR1 TSWWSYY and CDR2 QGS. This CDR3 contains 23 residues. The V end was cut by 0 bases, the J end by 7 bases, with 39 bases between. CDR3 in amino acids: CALGELVPHFLRLGIGEFGKLIF. CDR3 bases: TGTGCTCTTGGGGAACTTGTCCCCCACTTCCTACGATTGGGGATAGGGGAGTTCGGTAAACTCATCTTT.

There are a few counts of this clone. A far bigger clonotype differs at one base, so this is likely a read error. J is TRDJ1 and V is TRDV1; 10 bases map to TRDD3. The length of the CDR3 is 27 residues. The V and J ends lost 2 bases and 4 bases, in that order; junction bases with no gene match: 40. The germline V gene has CDR1 TSWWSYY and CDR2 QGS. The CDR3 reads CALGEAWGASGPKFLRGGYLRVDKLIF. CDR3 nucleotide sequence: TGTGCTCTTGGGGAAGCATGGGGGGCTTCGGGCCCTAAATTCCTCCGTGGGGGATACTTGCGGGTCGATAAACTCATCTTT.

On this clone itself: It is likely a read error: a sequence one base away is far more abundant. The chain is built from TRDV1 and TRDJ1; unclear D gene. TCRdb supplies no J gene; here it was assigned by aligning the nucleotide sequence to germline. Germline CDR1 TSWWSYY, CDR2 QGS. The CDR3 runs to 14 residues. The V and J ends lost 2 bases and 4 bases respectively, with 11 bases between them. In nucleotides, the CDR3 is TGTGCTCTTGGGGAAAGGAGGGGCATCGATAAACTCATCTTT. This translates into CALGERRGIDKLIF.

Within the sample, this clone is medium-sized. The rearrangement joins TRDV2 to TRDJ3, with TRDD3 as a possible D gene (5 bases). Trimming took 0 bases from V and 0 from J, leaving 17 bases between them. The CDR3 is 20 residues long. Per the germline V gene, CDR1 is GEAIGNYY and CDR2 is EKD. CDR3 sequence: CACDTVKGVASSWDTRQMFF. DNA for the CDR3: TGTGCCTGTGACACCGTAAAGGGGGTCGCGAGCTCCTGGGACACCCGACAGATGTTTTTC.

This clone is termed large (0.1 to 1%). This chain uses TRDV1 with TRDJ2, with no clear D. CDR1 is TSWWSYY, CDR2 QGS, per germline. The CDR3 totals 14 residues. V was shortened by 3 bases and J by 1 base, with 6 bases between the two germline ends. The CDR3 bases are TGTGCTCTTGGGGACCCGAATTTGACAGCACAACTCTTCTTT. Residues: CALGDPNLTAQLFF.

This clone was seen more than once but under ten times. A read error is possible here, since a much larger clone lies one base away. CDR3 protein: CACDAWGITDKLIF. As DNA, the CDR3 is TGTGCCTGTGACGCCTGGGGGATAACCGATAAACTCATCTTT. The chain uses TRDV2 and TRDJ1, with 10 positions matching TRDD3. The CDR3 is 14 residues long. V shed 3 bases, J shed 2 bases, and the junction held 2 bases outside the gene matches. Germline CDR1 and CDR2: GEAIGNYY and EKD.

The genes are TRDV2 and TRDJ3; 12 bases line up with TRDD3. The J gene was missing in TCRdb and was found by matching the end of the DNA to germline. CDR3 length: 16 residues. Per the germline V gene, CDR1 is GEAIGNYY and CDR2 is EKD. V was pared by 2 bases and J by 6 bases, with 1 base of the junction left unmatched. CDR3 nucleotides: TGTGCCTGTGACATACTGGGGGATACGGACACCCGACAGATGTTTTTC. It yields the protein CACDILGDTDTRQMFF.

Within the sample, this clone is large. Other DNA sequences in this sample translate to the same CDR3. V usage is TRDV3 and J usage is TRDJ1, with 10 bases lining up with TRDD3. CDR1 TVYSNPD and CDR2 GDNSRS come from the germline V gene (reference sequence). V gave up 1 base and J gave up 0 bases; unmatched junction bases: 5. The CDR3 sequence is 15 residues long. The CDR3 DNA reads TGTGCCTTTAAGGGGCTGGGGGATAACACCGATAAACTCATCTTT. Its translation: CAFKGLGDNTDKLIF.

In the case of this clone: This likely traces to a read error, being one base from a far larger clone. The chain employs TRDV2 and TRDJ1; 11 bases match TRDD3. Here the J gene came from matching the DNA to germline, since TCRdb omits it. The CDR3 covers 16 residues. V was clipped by 2 bases and J by 0 bases; unmatched bases: 4. Per the germline V gene, CDR1 is GEAIGNYY and CDR2 is EKD. The CDR3 coding sequence is TGTGCCTGTGACATACTGGGGGATAAGGACACCGATAAACTCATCTTT. Residues: CACDILGDKDTDKLIF.

This clone has a handful of counts. This probably arose from a read error, given a far larger clone one base away. The V gene is TRDV1, the J gene TRDJ1; TRDD3 agrees at 11 bases. Germline assignment: CDR1 TSWWSYY and CDR2 QGS. V gave up 5 bases and J gave up 5 bases; unmatched junction bases: 10. CDR3 length: 16 residues. DNA for the CDR3: TGTGCTCTTGGGACGCCTGTTGACTGGGGGATAGATAAACTCATCTTT. Its translation is CALGTPVDWGIDKLIF.

As for this clone: The likely explanation is a read error, given a far larger clone one base away. Other nucleotide sequences from this sample produce the same CDR3. The chain links TRDV1 to TRDJ1; TRDD3 matches at 8 bases. This CDR3 is 21 amino acids long. Germline assignment: CDR1 TSWWSYY and CDR2 QGS. In nucleotides, the CDR3 is TGTGCTCTTGGGGAAGGAGGAGGAGTACAGTGGGATACGCTGTGCACCGACAAACTCATCTTT. Protein: CALGEGGGVQWDTLCTDKLIF.

By share of the sample, this clone is large. The chain couples TRDV1 to TRDJ1, with 11 bases lining up with TRDD3. The CDR3 totals 19 residues. The trim removed 0 bases at V and 2 bases at J, leaving 11 bases unmatched. Germline loops: CDR1 TSWWSYY, CDR2 QGS. CDR3 residues: CALGELILLGDTRTDKLIF. CDR3 in DNA: TGTGCTCTTGGGGAACTAATCCTATTGGGGGATACGAGAACCGATAAACTCATCTTT.

Notes on this clone: A far larger clone differs by one base, so this is likely a read error. The rearrangement uses TRDV1 and TRDJ1; TRDD3 is a possible D gene (6 bases). The CDR3 runs to 20 residues. Trimming shortened V by 5 bases and J by 3 bases, and 31 bases separated the two germline ends. CDR1 TSWWSYY and CDR2 QGS come from the germline V gene. DNA for the CDR3: TGTGCTCTTGGGAAAAGGAACCTGTACTGGGAGATACGCGTATCCGATAAACTCATCTTT. Protein: CALGKRNLYWEIRVSDKLIF.